This TCR beta chain was sequenced for a study of lymphopenia after photon versus proton radiotherapy. V lost 3 bases and J lost 5; bases outside the gene matches: 9. In germline, CDR1 is SQVTM, CDR2 ANQGSEA. The CDR3 extends over 15 amino acids. Method: immunoSEQ multiplex PCR; TCRdb's copy keeps in-frame clones and lacks some. The sample records approximately 71,000 clones, around 90% being singletons. The sequences come from peripheral blood, collected from a patient treated with photon-based radiotherapy. This chain uses TRBV29-1 with TRBJ2-2; TRBD2 aligns across 7 bases. The TCR comes from a woman in her 70s with pancreatic cancer. CDR3: CSVDVAGVGTGELFF. The CDR3 region has the DNA TGCAGCGTTGACGTTGCGGGAGTTGGAACCGGGGAGCTGTTTTTT.